Shown below are 24 T cell receptor beta chains from a single sample sequenced in a study of blood T cell repertoires in COVID-19. Libraries were prepared by immunoSEQ multiplex PCR; TCRdb keeps only in-frame clonotypes and omits some of them. The sample carries 150,000 to 200,000 clones, more than 70% recorded once. The sequencing sample was made of PBMCs or T cells enriched from blood (not recorded which). The receptor source for this set is a man in his forties who had recovered from COVID-19.

The chain is built from TRBV29-1 and TRBJ1-4; TRBD1 aligns across 9 bases. There are 13 residues in the CDR3. Looked up from germline, CDR1 is SQVTM and CDR2 is ANQGSEA. V shed 7 bases and J 4 bases; nucleotides not matched to a gene: 4. The CDR3, as DNA: TGCAGCGCCCGGGACAGGGTTAATGAAAAACTGTTTTTT. It encodes CSARDRVNEKLFF.

This clone was observed a single time. The genes are TRBV19 and TRBJ2-1, with a possible D match to TRBD1 (5 bases). V was cut by 3 bases and J by 1 base, with 10 bases left in between. The germline CDR1 and CDR2 sequences are LNHDA and SQIVND (reference sequence). The CDR3 loop spans 15 amino acids. The DNA for the CDR3 is TGTGCCAGTAGTATCGACAGCGAATCCTACAATGAGCAGTTCTTC. It yields the protein CASSIDSESYNEQFF.

This clone was recorded a few times. The rearrangement links TRBV19 to TRBJ1-3; the D gene is possibly TRBD1 (6 bases). Between the trimmed V and J ends, which lost 5 bases and 2 bases, there was a span of 16 bases. CDR3 length equals 16 residues. Germline loops: CDR1 LNHDA, CDR2 SQIVND (reference sequence). The CDR3 coding sequence is TGTGCCAGTAGTCCGACAGGCTTACACGCTGGAAACACCATATATTTT. It translates to CASSPTGLHAGNTIYF.

V usage is TRBV2 and J usage is TRBJ2-3, with 14 bases aligning to TRBD2. V trimming: 8 bases; J trimming: 4 bases; junction bases outside the gene matches: 11. Germline assignment: CDR1 SNHLY and CDR2 FYNNEI. This CDR3 is 17 amino acids long. CDR3 sequence (DNA): TGTGCCAGCGGGGCTACGACTAGCGGGAGGGCCGCAGATACGCAGTATTTT. It yields the protein CASGATTSGRAADTQYF.

This clone was detected a few times. The chain recombines TRBV24-1 with TRBJ2-3; D might be TRBD1 (6 bases). Trimming removed 2 bases at V and 4 bases at J, with 6 bases between. CDR1 KGHDR and CDR2 SFDVKD come from the germline V gene. The CDR3 consists of 13 residues. For the CDR3, the DNA is TGTGCCACCAGTGATTCAGGGGCAGATACGCAGTATTTT. Translating gives CATSDSGADTQYF.

The V and J genes are TRBV4-1 and TRBJ1-4; D is undetermined. Germline V gives CDR1 MGHRA, CDR2 YSYEKL. Trimming shortened V by 1 base and J by 1 base, and 7 bases separated the two germline ends. This CDR3 region has 15 residues. For the CDR3, the DNA is TGCGCCAGCAGCCAAGGGTCGGGAACTAATGAAAAACTGTTTTTT. This gives the protein CASSQGSGTNEKLFF.

The chain joins TRBV10-3 to TRBJ1-2; 7 nucleotides match TRBD1. Germline CDR1 reads ENHRY; CDR2 reads SYGVKD. The CDR3 covers 14 residues. Unmatched junction bases numbered 9, after V lost 5 bases and J lost 6 bases. The CDR3 loop reads CAISRQGDRDGYTF. In nucleotides, the CDR3 is TGTGCCATCAGTAGACAGGGCGATCGAGATGGCTACACCTTC.

This sequence joins TRBV2 and TRBJ1-3, with a weak D call TRBD1 (5 bases). CDR3 size: 14 residues. Germline V CDR1 and CDR2: SNHLY, FYNNEI. V was cut by 4 bases and J by 5 bases, with 12 bases left in between. The CDR3, as DNA: TGTGCCAGCAGTGGGGGTAGACAGAGAAACACCATATATTTT. The encoded protein is CASSGGRQRNTIYF.

This chain connects TRBV11-2 to TRBJ2-3, with 9 bases matching TRBD2. The germline CDR1 and CDR2 sequences are SGHAT and FQNNGV. The trim removed 5 bases at V and 4 bases at J, leaving 7 bases unmatched. The length of the CDR3 is 15 residues. CDR3 in DNA: TGTGCCAGCAGCCTGTCGGGACTAGCCCCAGATACGCAGTATTTT. Translation: CASSLSGLAPDTQYF.

The chain is built from TRBV11-2 and TRBJ2-7, with a tentative D call TRBD1 (5 bases). CDR1 and CDR2 from the germline V gene are SGHAT and FQNNGV. This CDR3 region has 14 residues. V lost 2 bases and J 4 bases, leaving 12 bases between the germline ends. CDR3 DNA: TGTGCCAGCAGCTTAAGGGGCCTCCTATACGAGCAGTACTTC. This encodes CASSLRGLLYEQYF.

The J gene is TRBJ2-3, the V gene TRBV28; TRBD2 matches at 7 bases. The CDR3 is 13 amino acids. The V segment lost 3 bases and the J segment 4 bases; nucleotides outside the gene matches: 1. From germline, CDR1 is MDHEN and CDR2 SYDVKM. The CDR3 nucleotides read TGTGCCAGCAGTTTGGGAGGGCCAGATACGCAGTATTTT. This translates into CASSLGGPDTQYF.

This chain connects TRBV5-1 to TRBJ1-4; no reliable D call. The CDR3 runs 14 residues. Germline loops: CDR1 SGHRS, CDR2 YFSETQ. V was cut by 0 bases and J by 8 bases, with 11 bases left in between. CDR3 bases: TGCGCCAGCAGCTTGGAGGGCAGAGGGGAAAAACTGTTTTTT. Protein: CASSLEGRGEKLFF. The full variable domain, completed using reference TRBV5-1 and TRBJ1-4, is KAGVTQTPRYLIKTRGQQVTLSCSPISGHRSVSWYQQTPGQGLQFLFEYFSETQRNKGNFPGRFSGRQFSNSRSEMNVSTLELGDSALYLCASSLEGRGEKLFFGSGTQLSVL.

V and J are TRBV29-1 and TRBJ1-3; D ambiguous. Germline lookup yields CDR1 SQVTM and CDR2 ANQGSEA. The CDR3 is 13 amino acids. V lost 4 bases and J lost 0, with 7 bases in between. DNA for the CDR3: TGCAGCGTTGCCGTCTCCTCTGGAAACACCATATATTTT. Its protein product is CSVAVSSGNTIYF. The whole variable domain, remainder taken from reference TRBV29-1 and TRBJ1-3, is SAVISQKPSRDICQRGTSLTIQCQVDSQVTMMFWYRQQPGQSLTLIATANQGSEATYESGFVIDKFPISRPNLTFSTLTVSNMSPEDSSIYLCSVAVSSGNTIYFGEGSWLTVV.

The V and J genes are TRBV5-1 and TRBJ1-5; tentative D call: TRBD1 (5 bases). The CDR3 extends over 14 amino acids. Germline V lookup: CDR1 SGHRS, CDR2 YFSETQ. V lost 0 bases and J lost 4, with 8 bases in between. CDR3 coding DNA: TGCGCCAGCAGCTTGGATGGGGCGAATCAGCCCCAGCATTTT. It yields the protein CASSLDGANQPQHF. The variable domain in full, completed from reference TRBV5-1 and TRBJ1-5, reads KAGVTQTPRYLIKTRGQQVTLSCSPISGHRSVSWYQQTPGQGLQFLFEYFSETQRNKGNFPGRFSGRQFSNSRSEMNVSTLELGDSALYLCASSLDGANQPQHFGDGTRLSIL.

V usage is TRBV28 and J usage is TRBJ2-5; the D gene is possibly TRBD2 (6 bases). In germline, CDR1 is MDHEN, CDR2 SYDVKM. CDR3 length: 16 amino acids. With 3 bases removed from V and 5 bases from J, the gap between germline ends came to 19 bases. In DNA form, the CDR3 reads TGTGCCAGCAGTTTCAACGGCGGGCCCGCGGGGGAGACCCAGTACTTC. Encoded protein: CASSFNGGPAGETQYF. Variable domain in full (rest from reference TRBV28 and TRBJ2-5): DVKVTQSSRYLVKRTGEKVFLECVQDMDHENMFWYRQDPGLGLRLIYFSYDVKMKEKGDIPEGYSVSREKKERFSLILESASTNQTSMYLCASSFNGGPAGETQYFGPGTRLLVL.

The chain joins TRBV7-2 to TRBJ2-1, with D perhaps TRBD2 (6 bases). The CDR3 is 15 amino acids. Germline loops: CDR1 SGHTA, CDR2 FQGNSA. The V end lost 5 bases, the J end lost 7 bases, and 18 bases lay between the germline ends. This CDR3 reads CASSPNGGTRNEQFF. CDR3 DNA sequence: TGTGCCAGCAGCCCTAACGGAGGGACTCGGAATGAGCAGTTCTTC. Full variable domain (missing parts from reference TRBV7-2 and TRBJ2-1): GAGVSQSPSNKVTEKGKDVELRCDPISGHTALYWYRQSLGQGLEFLIYFQGNSAPDKSGLPSDRFSAERTGGSVSTLTIQRTQQEDSAVYLCASSPNGGTRNEQFFGPGTRLTVL.

The J gene is TRBJ2-3, the V gene TRBV5-1; possibly TRBD1 for D (6 bases). Between the trimmed V and J ends, which lost 4 bases and 1 base, there was a span of 13 bases. Germline values: CDR1 SGHRS, CDR2 YFSETQ. This CDR3 has 15 amino acids. The CDR3 DNA reads as TGCGCCAGCAGCGCAACAGGGACCCGCACAGATACGCAGTATTTT. As protein: CASSATGTRTDTQYF.

The chain employs TRBV28 and TRBJ1-1; 7 bases agree with TRBD1. CDR3 length: 14 amino acids. The V gene end was trimmed by 5 bases and the J gene end by 7 bases; junction bases not matched to a gene: 10. Germline CDR1 reads MDHEN; CDR2 reads SYDVKM. The CDR3 region has the DNA TGTGCCAGCAGTCCCCTACAGGGGACAGTTGAAGCTTTCTTT. Protein product: CASSPLQGTVEAFF.

This clone was seen a handful of times. Other DNA variants within this sample encode the same CDR3. The chain couples TRBV18 to TRBJ2-1; 12 bases align to TRBD2. V shed 6 bases, J shed 7 bases, and the junction held 13 bases outside the gene matches. This CDR3 is 17 amino acids long. In germline, CDR1 is KGHSH, CDR2 LQKENI. This CDR3 reads CASSPGLAGGPGNEQFF. The DNA for the CDR3 is TGTGCCAGCTCCCCCGGGCTAGCGGGAGGGCCGGGGAATGAGCAGTTCTTC.

V is TRBV19 and J is TRBJ1-4, with D perhaps TRBD1 (6 bases). The CDR3 covers 15 residues. The V end lost 6 bases, the J end lost 6 bases, and 17 bases lay between the germline ends. Germline V gene data show CDR1 as LNHDA and CDR2 as SQIVND (reference sequence). CDR3 residues: CASSVGGPEDEKLFF. CDR3 in DNA: TGTGCCAGTAGCGTGGGGGGGCCAGAGGATGAAAAACTGTTTTTT.

This clone was recorded only once. V gene TRBV5-6 combines with J gene TRBJ1-4, with D maybe TRBD1 (5 bases). V was cut by 0 bases and J by 5 bases, with 14 bases left in between. This CDR3 is built from 16 residues. CDR1 is SGHDT, CDR2 YYEEEE, per germline. This chain's CDR3 is CASSLVPNRGNEKLFF. CDR3 DNA: TGTGCCAGCAGCTTGGTTCCCAATAGGGGAAATGAAAAACTGTTTTTT.

The chain employs TRBV6-6 and TRBJ2-5, with no clear D. This CDR3 region has 12 residues. The germline gives CDR1 MNHNY, CDR2 SVGAGI (reference sequence). Trimming shortened V by 6 bases and J by 9 bases, and 14 bases separated the two germline ends. CDR3 nucleotides: TGTGCCAGCAGCCTAGGCGAAGGTGCCCAGTACTTC. Its protein is CASSLGEGAQYF.

The genes are TRBV18 and TRBJ2-3, with 9 bases identical to TRBD2. Germline V gives CDR1 KGHSH, CDR2 LQKENI. The CDR3 has 15 residues. With V trimmed by 5 bases and J by 5 bases, 8 bases remained unmatched. The CDR3 nucleotides read TGTGCCAGCTCAACGAATAGCGGGAGAAGAGATACGCAGTATTTT. This codes for CASSTNSGRRDTQYF. The full variable domain, completed using reference TRBV18 and TRBJ2-3, is NAGVMQNPRHLVRRRGQEARLRCSPMKGHSHVYWYRQLPEEGLKFMVYLQKENIIDESGMPKERFSAEFPKEGPSILRIQQVVRGDSAAYFCASSTNSGRRDTQYFGPGTRLTVL.

This clone was detected once. CDR3 sequence (DNA): TGTGCCAGCAGCCCCCCGGGACAGAGATCATACGAGCAGTACTTC. This gives the protein CASSPPGQRSYEQYF. The chain uses TRBV28 and TRBJ2-7; 7 bases fit TRBD1. The CDR3 contains 15 residues. The J segment lost 4 bases and the V segment lost 6 bases, leaving 12 bases of the junction unmatched. Germline V CDR1 and CDR2: MDHEN, SYDVKM.